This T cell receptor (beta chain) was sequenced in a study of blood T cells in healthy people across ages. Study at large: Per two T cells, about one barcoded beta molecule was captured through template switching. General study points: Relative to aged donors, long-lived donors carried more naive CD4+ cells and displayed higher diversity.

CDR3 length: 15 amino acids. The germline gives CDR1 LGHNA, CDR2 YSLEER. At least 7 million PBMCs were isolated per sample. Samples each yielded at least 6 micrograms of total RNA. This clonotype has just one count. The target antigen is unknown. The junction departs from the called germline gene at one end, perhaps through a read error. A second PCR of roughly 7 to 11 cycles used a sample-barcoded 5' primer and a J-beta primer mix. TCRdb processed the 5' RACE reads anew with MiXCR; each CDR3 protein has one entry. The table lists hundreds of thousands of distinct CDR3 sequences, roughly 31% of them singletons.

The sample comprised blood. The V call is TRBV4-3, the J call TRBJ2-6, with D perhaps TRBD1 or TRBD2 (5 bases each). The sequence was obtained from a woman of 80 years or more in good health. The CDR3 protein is CASGQDFSGANVRTF. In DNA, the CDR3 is TGCGCCAGCGGCCAGGACTTCTCTGGGGCCAACGTCCGGACTTTC.